The clone carrying this T cell receptor beta chain was picked up many times. Its specificity is unknown. Unique molecular identifiers were incorporated when the TCRbeta library was constructed. A single record per CDR3 protein comes from TCRdb applying MiXCR to the PCR reads. The top ten hold under 40% of the sample, which has 200,000 to 250,000 distinct CDR3 sequences, roughly 9.1% seen once. The data stem from a study of T-cell reconstitution after alpha-beta-depleted transplantation in children. Findings of the study overall: Several hundred expanded graft clones reportedly gave rise to the alpha-beta T cells present about two months after transplant. Diversity and T-cell counts at one year after transplant derived mostly from new T cells. It was surviving recipient T cells and thymic progenitors that gave some patients high TCRbeta diversity at day 60.

Per germline, CDR1 SQVTM and CDR2 ANQGSEA. The trim removed 4 bases at V and 8 bases at J, leaving 10 bases unmatched. The CDR3 contains 15 residues. This sequence originates from a male patient aged 2-9 years who had a stem cell transplant for acute myeloid leukemia, so the T cells may come from the graft donor. This chain uses TRBV29-1 with TRBJ2-3, with 12 nucleotides matching TRBD2. The material was PBMCs, mostly from graft donor cells, obtained 360 days after TCRalphabeta/CD19-depleted stem cell transplant. Here the CDR3 DNA reads TGCAGCGTTGTTGGCCTAGCGGGAGGGTTCGGTACGCAGTATTTT. Its translation: CSVVGLAGGFGTQYF.